The TCR beta chain described here comes from a study of identical twins. V was pared by 5 bases and J by 2 bases, with 12 bases between. CDR3 length: 14 amino acids. In germline, CDR1 is SEHNR, CDR2 FQNEAQ (reference sequence). All donors were healthy, and all were Caucasian. Template switching introduced a universal primer site, and the cDNA bore unique molecular identifiers. TCRdb reprocessed the 5' RACE reads via MiXCR and lists one record per CDR3 protein. The data hold approximately 680,000 distinct CDR3 sequences, with roughly 6.6% observed a single time. This clonotype was counted between two and nine times. Its cognate antigen is unknown. Findings of the study overall: Out-of-frame alpha sequences shared by twins were enriched for low generation probability.

These data were likewise used in another study, on yellow fever vaccine responses in identical twins. That investigation notes: Twins' vaccine T cell responses were reported to seem partly convergent and partly personalized.

The sequenced material came from PBMCs. This clonotype was obtained from a woman aged 18-29 years in good health. The chain links TRBV7-9 to TRBJ1-2; TRBD1 might be the D (5 bases). Written as DNA, the CDR3 is TGTGCCAGCAGCATTTCGCCAGGGAACTATGGCTACACCTTC. Translated, it gives CASSISPGNYGYTF.